Listed here are 17 T cell receptor beta chains from one sample, sequenced in a study of shared clonotypes between healthy human individuals. Only in-frame clones appear in the TCRdb table, and some are missing; sequencing was by immunoSEQ multiplex PCR. Of about 490,000 clones in the sample, around 80% were seen once. Sequenced input: PBMCs. These receptor sequences come from a middle-aged woman in good health. Some clones in this sample may be carry-over from other donors' samples.

This chain connects TRBV11-2 to TRBJ2-7; weak D call: TRBD1 (5 bases). The CDR3 runs 14 residues. Deletions cut 0 bases from V and 0 bases from J, with 6 bases between. The V gene's germline CDR1 is SGHAT and CDR2 FQNNGV. CDR3 sequence reads: CASSLDRVSYEQYF. The CDR3 DNA reads TGTGCCAGCAGCTTAGACAGGGTCTCCTACGAGCAGTACTTC.

Here the CDR3 reads CASSSTSGVGDEQFF. The CDR3 region has the DNA TGTGCCAGCAGCTCCACTAGCGGGGTCGGTGATGAGCAGTTCTTC. The chain couples TRBV28 to TRBJ2-1; TRBD2 matches at 10 bases. V lost 6 bases and J lost 8; bases outside the gene matches: 10. The V gene's germline CDR1 is MDHEN and CDR2 SYDVKM. This CDR3 contains 15 residues.

The chain links TRBV28 to TRBJ1-2; D may be TRBD1 (5 bases). Trimming removed 3 bases from V and 2 bases from J, with 13 bases in between. Looked up from germline, CDR1 is MDHEN and CDR2 is SYDVKM. The CDR3 is 15 amino acids. The CDR3 bases are TGTGCCAGCAGTTTGGTATCCTCAGGGAACTATGGCTACACCTTC. It codes for CASSLVSSGNYGYTF.

This sequence joins TRBV4-1 and TRBJ1-1; 8 nucleotides agree with TRBD1. J gave up 5 bases and V 4 bases, and 3 bases lay outside the gene matches. The CDR3 consists of 13 residues. The germline V gene has CDR1 MGHRA and CDR2 YSYEKL. In nucleotides, the CDR3 is TGCGCCAGCAGCCTAAACAGGGGGACTGAAGCTTTCTTT. This gives the protein CASSLNRGTEAFF.

V gene TRBV9 combines with J gene TRBJ1-1, with 10 bases aligning to TRBD1. The CDR3 runs 17 residues. Germline loops: CDR1 SGDLS, CDR2 YYNGEE. V dropped 3 bases and J dropped 3; count of bases not matched to a gene: 11. In DNA form, the CDR3 reads TGTGCCAGCAGCGATGAACCGGGACAGGGGCTGGACACTGAAGCTTTCTTT. Translating it yields CASSDEPGQGLDTEAFF.

The genes are TRBV7-9 and TRBJ1-1; D uncertain. From germline, CDR1 is SEHNR and CDR2 FQNEAQ (reference sequence). Deletions cut 1 base from V and 8 bases from J, with 14 bases between. The CDR3 is 14 amino acids. The CDR3 DNA reads TGTGCCAGCAGCTTAGGACGGACGATGAGAGAAGCTTTCTTT. Translating gives CASSLGRTMREAFF. Using reference TRBV7-9 and TRBJ1-1 for the parts outside the CDR3, the full variable domain is DTGVSQNPRHKITKRGQNVTFRCDPISEHNRLYWYRQTLGQGPEFLTYFQNEAQLEKSRLLSDRFSAERPKGSFSTLEIQRTEQGDSAMYLCASSLGRTMREAFFGQGTRLTVV.

Here the CDR3 DNA reads TGCGCCAGCAGCTCGCCCTCCCAGGGACCCACCGGGGAGCTGTTTTTT. Translating gives CASSSPSQGPTGELFF. V gene TRBV5-1 combines with J gene TRBJ2-2; D is tentatively TRBD1 or TRBD2 (5 bases each). CDR1 and CDR2 (germline): SGHRS, YFSETQ. Trimming removed 3 bases at V and 4 bases at J, with 16 bases between. The CDR3 is 16 amino acids.

V gene TRBV23-1 combines with J gene TRBJ1-2; D is perhaps TRBD1 (5 bases). TRBV23-1 is an open reading frame whose function is uncertain. V was cut by 0 bases and J by 10 bases, with 15 bases left in between. This CDR3 is 14 amino acids long. In nucleotides, the CDR3 is TGCGCCAGCAGTCAATCTTGTCAGGGACGATCCTACACCTTC. Protein sequence: CASSQSCQGRSYTF.

Comment on this clone: A much larger clone lies one base from this, so it may be a read error. The rearrangement links TRBV2 to TRBJ1-1; D perhaps matches TRBD1 (6 bases). This CDR3 comprises 14 residues. V dropped 4 bases and J dropped 0 bases, with 9 bases sitting between them. The germline V gene has CDR1 SNHLY and CDR2 FYNNEI. Here the CDR3 reads CASSVNRVNTEAFF. CDR3 sequence (DNA): TGTGCCAGCAGTGTAAACAGGGTGAACACTGAAGCTTTCTTT.

The gene calls are TRBV10-3 and TRBJ2-3, with no clear D. Between the trimmed V and J ends, which lost 3 bases and 4 bases, there was a span of 11 bases. The CDR3 spans 14 residues. The germline V gene encodes CDR1 ENHRY and CDR2 SYGVKD. The CDR3 protein is CAISDGVGADTQYF. The CDR3 region has the DNA TGTGCCATCAGTGACGGAGTCGGCGCAGATACGCAGTATTTT.

This sequence joins TRBV5-4 and TRBJ2-1; 7 bases are a match to TRBD2. The CDR3 extends over 15 amino acids. CDR1 is SGHNT, CDR2 YYREEE, per germline (reference sequence). V was pared by 5 bases and J by 5 bases, with 10 bases of the junction left unmatched. The CDR3 coding sequence is TGTGCCAGCAGAGGAGAAGCGGGGCCCCACAATGAGCAGTTCTTC. Translating gives CASRGEAGPHNEQFF. Full variable domain (rest looked up from reference TRBV5-4 and TRBJ2-1): ETGVTQSPTHLIKTRGQQVTLRCSSQSGHNTVSWYQQALGQGPQFIFQYYREEENGRGNFPPRFSGLQFPNYSSELNVNALELDDSALYLCASRGEAGPHNEQFFGPGTRLTVL.

This clone was detected once. The V and J genes are TRBV7-2 and TRBJ2-7; D is uncertain. This CDR3 is built from 13 residues. V was clipped by 5 bases and J by 6 bases, with 14 bases between them. CDR1 is SGHTA and CDR2 is FQGNSA in the germline V gene. CDR3 protein: CASSRPGFPEQYF. In DNA form, the CDR3 reads TGTGCCAGCAGCCGACCCGGGTTCCCCGAGCAGTACTTC. The entire variable domain, with the rest obtained from reference TRBV7-2 and TRBJ2-7, is as follows: GAGVSQSPSNKVTEKGKDVELRCDPISGHTALYWYRQSLGQGLEFLIYFQGNSAPDKSGLPSDRFSAERTGGSVSTLTIQRTQQEDSAVYLCASSRPGFPEQYFGPGTRLTVT.

V gene TRBV7-4 combines with J gene TRBJ1-2, with no clear D. V lost 6 bases, J lost 3 bases, and 23 bases lay in between. The V gene's germline CDR1 is SGHVT and CDR2 SQSDAQ. This CDR3 comprises 17 residues. CDR3 residues: CASSERHLRNVDYGYTF. Written as DNA, the CDR3 is TGTGCCAGCAGTGAACGACACCTTCGGAACGTCGACTATGGCTACACCTTC.

This clone was found a few times. Here the CDR3 DNA reads TGTGCCAGCCAGACAGATAGCAATCAGCCCCAGCATTTT. Protein product: CASQTDSNQPQHF. This chain links TRBV28 with TRBJ1-5, with a weak D call TRBD1 (5 bases). This CDR3 region has 13 residues. Germline V gene sequence: CDR1 MDHEN, CDR2 SYDVKM. V was clipped by 8 bases and J by 0 bases, with 8 bases between them.

This clone was counted only a few times. The chain recombines TRBV5-1 with TRBJ2-5; TRBD2 agrees at 9 bases. The CDR3 has 16 amino acids. V shed 0 bases and J 5 bases; nucleotides not matched to a gene: 8. CDR1 is SGHRS, CDR2 YFSETQ, per germline. The CDR3 DNA follows: TGCGCCAGCAGCTTGGAGGGCGGGAGGGCTTTTGAGACCCAGTACTTC. This gives the protein CASSLEGGRAFETQYF.

The chain has TRBV9 and TRBJ1-1, with 7 bases lining up with TRBD1. V shed 0 bases and J 4 bases; nucleotides not matched to a gene: 3. Germline CDR1 reads SGDLS; CDR2 reads YYNGEE. This CDR3 is 14 amino acids long. CDR3 sequence: CASSVVGGATEAFF. CDR3 bases: TGTGCCAGCAGCGTAGTAGGGGGCGCCACTGAAGCTTTCTTT. Using reference TRBV9 and TRBJ1-1 for the parts outside the CDR3, the full variable domain is DSGVTQTPKHLITATGQRVTLRCSPRSGDLSVYWYQQSLDQGLQFLIQYYNGEERAKGNILERFSAQQFPDLHSELNLSSLELGDSALYFCASSVVGGATEAFFGQGTRLTVV.

This chain joins TRBV10-3 and TRBJ2-4; D is uncertain. V was clipped by 3 bases and J by 0 bases, with 6 bases between them. CDR1 and CDR2 from the germline V gene are ENHRY and SYGVKD. The CDR3 runs 14 residues. The CDR3 region is CAISDGLAKNIQYF. The CDR3 DNA follows: TGTGCCATCAGTGACGGATTAGCCAAAAACATTCAGTACTTC.